These T cell receptor beta chains were read from a single sample in a study of control samples from healthy donors and cancer patients. Clones were sequenced by immunoSEQ multiplex PCR, and TCRdb holds only the in-frame ones, with some missing. The sample has 100,000 to 150,000 clones, 80% to 95% seen once; the top ten hold around 2.5%. The sequencing sample was made of blood. These receptors came from a man aged 35 to 55 in good health. Both conserved end residues are part of each CDR3. The D gene is left open where the match is weak. For some rows the clone size is stated as once, few or many, or as a class when expanded; others skip it.

j_call cdr3_length d_call clone_size v_call cdr3_nt cdr3_aa
TRBJ2-3 17 TRBD2 . TRBV10-3 TGTGCCATCAGTGAAGTAAGGGTAGCGGGGAGCACAGATACGCAGTATTTT CAISEVRVAGSTDTQYF
TRBJ1-5 14 . . TRBV6-1 TGTGCCAGCAGTGAAGGTAGGGAGAATCAGCCCCAGCATTTT CASSEGRENQPQHF
TRBJ1-3 15 . . TRBV6-1 TGTGCCAGCAGGTTCGACGGTCACTCTGGAAACACCATATATTTT CASRFDGHSGNTIYF
TRBJ2-7 13 . . TRBV5-1 TGCGCCAGCAGCCTGGACGGGAACTACGAGCAGTACTTC CASSLDGNYEQYF
TRBJ1-1 13 . . TRBV6-5 TGTGCCACCGAGAGACAGCTAAACACTGAAGCTTTCTTT CATERQLNTEAFF
TRBJ2-5 15 . . TRBV28 TGTGCCAGCAGTTTACTGGGGGGAGCCCAAGAGACCCAGTACTTC CASSLLGGAQETQYF
TRBJ1-2 14 . . TRBV7-3 TGTGCCAGCAGCTTAACCGACCGCGGGGGTGGCTACACCTTC CASSLTDRGGGYTF
TRBJ1-4 14 TRBD1 . TRBV6-5 TGTGCCAGCAGTCCGACAGGGGGTAATGAAAAACTGTTTTTT CASSPTGGNEKLFF
TRBJ2-2 12 . . TRBV27 TGTGCCAGCAGTTTTCGGGCCGGGGAGCTGTTTTTT CASSFRAGELFF
TRBJ2-7 14 TRBD1 . TRBV9 TGTGCCAGCAGCCCCGGACAGGGAATCGACGAGCAGTACTTC CASSPGQGIDEQYF
TRBJ1-2 15 TRBD1 . TRBV2 TGTGCCAGCAGCGAGACAGGGGGTAGAGGCTATGGCTACACCTTC CASSETGGRGYGYTF
TRBJ1-2 10 . . TRBV28 TGTGCCAGCAGTCAGACCTCATGGACCTTC CASSQTSWTF
TRBJ2-7 12 . . TRBV14 TGTGCCAGCAGCCAAGTCCGCTACGAGCAGTACTTC CASSQVRYEQYF
TRBJ2-1 16 . . TRBV23-1 TGCGCCAGCAGTCAATCATCGGGGGGCCCCGGGAATGAGCAGTTCTTC CASSQSSGGPGNEQFF
TRBJ1-1 13 . few TRBV19 TGTGCCAGTAGTTCTCAGGGGAACACTGAAGCTTTCTTT CASSSQGNTEAFF
TRBJ2-3 17 . . TRBV7-6 TGTGCCAGCAGCTCCGGGACGGGGATGGGTCGGGCAGATACGCAGTATTTT CASSSGTGMGRADTQYF
TRBJ1-4 14 . once TRBV7-9 TGTGCCAGCAGCGGTTGGGGTTTGGGTGAAAAACTGTTTTTT CASSGWGLGEKLFF